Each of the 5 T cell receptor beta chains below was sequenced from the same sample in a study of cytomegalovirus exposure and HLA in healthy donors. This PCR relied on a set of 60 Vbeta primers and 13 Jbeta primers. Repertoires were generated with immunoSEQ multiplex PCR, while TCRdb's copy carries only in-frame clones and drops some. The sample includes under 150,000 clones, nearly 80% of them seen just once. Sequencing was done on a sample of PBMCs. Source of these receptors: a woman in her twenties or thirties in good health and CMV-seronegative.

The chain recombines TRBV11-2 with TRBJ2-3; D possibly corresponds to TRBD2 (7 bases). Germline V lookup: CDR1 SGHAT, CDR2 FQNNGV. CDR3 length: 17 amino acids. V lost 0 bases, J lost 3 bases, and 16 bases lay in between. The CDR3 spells CASSLDQRGAGTDTQYF. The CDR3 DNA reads TGTGCCAGCAGCTTAGATCAACGGGGGGCGGGGACAGATACGCAGTATTTT.

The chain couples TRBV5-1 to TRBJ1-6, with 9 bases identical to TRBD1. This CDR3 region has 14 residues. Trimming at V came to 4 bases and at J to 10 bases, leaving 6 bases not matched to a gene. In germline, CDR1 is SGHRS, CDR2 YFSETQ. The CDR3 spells CASSTDRGGSPLHF. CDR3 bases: TGCGCCAGCAGCACGGACAGGGGAGGGTCACCCCTCCACTTT.

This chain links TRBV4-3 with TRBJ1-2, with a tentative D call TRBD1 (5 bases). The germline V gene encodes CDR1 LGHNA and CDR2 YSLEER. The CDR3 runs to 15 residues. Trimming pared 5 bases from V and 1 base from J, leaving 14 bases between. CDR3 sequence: CASSGTLGGNYGYTF. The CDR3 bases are TGCGCCAGCAGCGGGACCCTGGGGGGTAACTATGGCTACACCTTC.

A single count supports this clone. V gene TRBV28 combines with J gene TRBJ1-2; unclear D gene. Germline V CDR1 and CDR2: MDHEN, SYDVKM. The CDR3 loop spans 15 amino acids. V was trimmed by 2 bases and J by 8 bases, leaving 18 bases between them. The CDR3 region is CASSLRILTSGGYTF. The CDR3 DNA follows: TGTGCCAGCAGTTTACGAATACTAACAAGCGGAGGCTACACCTTC.

The CDR3 protein is CSVSKQGDTQYF. The CDR3, as DNA: TGCAGCGTGTCAAAACAGGGAGATACGCAGTATTTT. The V gene is TRBV29-1, the J gene TRBJ2-3, with D perhaps TRBD1 (6 bases). Between the trimmed V and J ends, which lost 6 bases and 5 bases, there was a span of 12 bases. Germline V lookup: CDR1 SQVTM, CDR2 ANQGSEA. The CDR3 spans 12 residues.